Listed below are T cell receptor beta chains from one sample, sequenced in a study of T-cell memory formation after mild COVID-19. TCRdb processed the 5' RACE reads anew with MiXCR; each CDR3 protein has one entry. This sample has approximately 60,000 distinct CDR3 sequences; 9.3% occur once, and the top ten carry 1.1%. Sequenced material: PBMCs or a T cell subset sorted from them (not recorded which). All receptors derive from a man between 18 and 29 years old who had mild COVID-19 (a few samples of this study predate the infection). Cell type and time point are not known. Each CDR3 is given with its conserved first and last residue. Each record gives: CDR3 length, V gene, clone size, J gene, D gene, CDR3 protein, CDR3 DNA. D genes are given only for firm matches. The listing skips clone size in some rows; elsewhere it reads once, few, many or a size class.

CDR3 length: 18
V gene: TRBV9
clone size: -
J gene: TRBJ2-2
D gene: TRBD1
CDR3 protein: CASSVSDRDDGDTGELFF
CDR3 DNA: TGTGCCAGCAGCGTTTCGGACAGGGACGATGGAGACACCGGGGAGCTGTTTTTT

CDR3 length: 17
V gene: TRBV7-6
clone size: -
J gene: TRBJ1-5
D gene: TRBD1
CDR3 protein: CASSSEGWDRRNQPQHF
CDR3 DNA: TGTGCCAGCAGCTCAGAGGGTTGGGACAGGCGCAATCAGCCCCAGCATTTT

CDR3 length: 11
V gene: TRBV5-1
clone size: medium-sized
J gene: TRBJ2-7
D gene: -
CDR3 protein: CASSEGSEQYF
CDR3 DNA: TGCGCCAGCAGTGAGGGGTCCGAGCAGTACTTC

CDR3 length: 13
V gene: TRBV7-3
clone size: many
J gene: TRBJ2-2
D gene: -
CDR3 protein: CASSPGAGGELFF
CDR3 DNA: TGTGCCAGCAGCCCCGGGGCAGGCGGGGAGCTGTTTTTT

CDR3 length: 16
V gene: TRBV20-1
clone size: many
J gene: TRBJ2-2
D gene: -
CDR3 protein: CSAASGSGHQTGELFF
CDR3 DNA: TGCAGTGCTGCGTCTGGTAGCGGTCACCAAACCGGGGAGCTGTTTTTT

CDR3 length: 16
V gene: TRBV12-3/TRBV12-4
clone size: many
J gene: TRBJ1-5
D gene: -
CDR3 protein: CASNARRGVGNQPQHF
CDR3 DNA: TGTGCCAGCAACGCGAGGAGGGGGGTTGGCAATCAGCCCCAGCATTTT

CDR3 length: 15
V gene: TRBV20-1
clone size: few
J gene: TRBJ2-3
D gene: TRBD2
CDR3 protein: CSAKKGSAGGNTQYF
CDR3 DNA: TGCAGTGCTAAAAAGGGTTCAGCGGGGGGAAATACGCAGTATTTT

CDR3 length: 14
V gene: TRBV5-6
clone size: few
J gene: TRBJ1-6
D gene: -
CDR3 protein: CASSLAGVRSPLHF
CDR3 DNA: TGTGCCAGCAGCTTGGCGGGGGTCAGGTCACCCCTCCACTTT

CDR3 length: 14
V gene: TRBV6-1
clone size: -
J gene: TRBJ2-2
D gene: TRBD2
CDR3 protein: CASLGLAFTGELFF
CDR3 DNA: TGTGCCAGCCTGGGACTAGCGTTCACCGGGGAGCTGTTTTTT

CDR3 length: 15
V gene: TRBV6-5
clone size: -
J gene: TRBJ1-1
D gene: -
CDR3 protein: CASSYSGGVIAEAFF
CDR3 DNA: TGTGCCAGCAGTTACTCGGGGGGAGTCATCGCTGAAGCTTTCTTT

CDR3 length: 14
V gene: TRBV5-4
clone size: few
J gene: TRBJ2-3
D gene: -
CDR3 protein: CASSSASEADTQYF
CDR3 DNA: TGTGCCAGCAGTTCTGCTAGCGAGGCAGATACGCAGTATTTT

CDR3 length: 15
V gene: TRBV20-1
clone size: -
J gene: TRBJ1-1
D gene: -
CDR3 protein: CSAIPWGGGDTEAFF
CDR3 DNA: TGCAGTGCAATACCCTGGGGAGGGGGAGACACTGAAGCTTTCTTT

CDR3 length: 17
V gene: TRBV20-1
clone size: -
J gene: TRBJ1-3
D gene: TRBD1
CDR3 protein: CSARDPQTGPLGNTIYF
CDR3 DNA: TGCAGTGCTAGAGATCCTCAGACAGGGCCCCTCGGAAACACCATATATTTT

CDR3 length: 15
V gene: TRBV5-1
clone size: many
J gene: TRBJ2-3
D gene: TRBD2
CDR3 protein: CASSSGLAGPDTQYF
CDR3 DNA: TGCGCCAGCAGCTCGGGACTAGCGGGGCCAGATACGCAGTATTTT

CDR3 length: 15
V gene: TRBV29-1
clone size: -
J gene: TRBJ2-2
D gene: TRBD1
CDR3 protein: CSVVGTGGMTGELFF
CDR3 DNA: TGCAGCGTTGTAGGGACAGGGGGCATGACCGGGGAGCTGTTTTTT

CDR3 length: 13
V gene: TRBV6-2/TRBV6-3
clone size: -
J gene: TRBJ2-5
D gene: TRBD2
CDR3 protein: CASLGLARETQYF
CDR3 DNA: TGTGCCAGCCTAGGACTAGCGAGAGAGACCCAGTACTTC

CDR3 length: 17
V gene: TRBV5-1
clone size: few
J gene: TRBJ2-2
D gene: TRBD1
CDR3 protein: CASSPNSGQGGTGELFF
CDR3 DNA: TGCGCCAGCAGCCCGAACTCGGGACAGGGGGGCACCGGGGAGCTGTTTTTT

CDR3 length: 14
V gene: TRBV20-1
clone size: many
J gene: TRBJ2-5
D gene: -
CDR3 protein: CSARGTNSQETQYF
CDR3 DNA: TGCAGTGCTAGAGGGACAAATTCTCAAGAGACCCAGTACTTC

CDR3 length: 14
V gene: TRBV29-1
clone size: many
J gene: TRBJ2-3
D gene: TRBD1
CDR3 protein: CSVARDSREDTQYF
CDR3 DNA: TGCAGCGTGGCCCGGGACAGCCGAGAAGATACGCAGTATTTT

CDR3 length: 15
V gene: TRBV2
clone size: -
J gene: TRBJ2-3
D gene: TRBD1
CDR3 protein: CASTDFGTGTDTQYF
CDR3 DNA: TGTGCCAGCACCGACTTCGGGACAGGTACCGATACGCAGTATTTT

CDR3 length: 15
V gene: TRBV3-1
clone size: -
J gene: TRBJ2-5
D gene: -
CDR3 protein: CASSQGFWSQETQYF
CDR3 DNA: TGTGCCAGCAGCCAAGGGTTTTGGAGTCAGGAGACCCAGTACTTC

CDR3 length: 16
V gene: TRBV4-3
clone size: few
J gene: TRBJ2-7
D gene: -
CDR3 protein: CASSQEGDVSSYEQYF
CDR3 DNA: TGCGCCAGCAGCCAAGAAGGGGACGTAAGCTCCTACGAGCAGTACTTC

CDR3 length: 12
V gene: TRBV19
clone size: -
J gene: TRBJ1-5
D gene: -
CDR3 protein: CASSKQYQPQHF
CDR3 DNA: TGTGCCAGTAGTAAACAATATCAGCCCCAGCATTTT

CDR3 length: 14
V gene: TRBV12-3/TRBV12-4
clone size: once
J gene: TRBJ2-3
D gene: -
CDR3 protein: CASSVDSPSGTQYF
CDR3 DNA: TGTGCCAGCAGCGTTGACAGCCCAAGCGGTACGCAGTATTTT

CDR3 length: 15
V gene: TRBV7-2
clone size: few
J gene: TRBJ1-5
D gene: -
CDR3 protein: CASSVAAGPNQPQHF
CDR3 DNA: TGTGCCAGCAGCGTCGCGGCAGGGCCCAATCAGCCCCAGCATTTT

CDR3 length: 15
V gene: TRBV7-9
clone size: -
J gene: TRBJ2-1
D gene: TRBD2
CDR3 protein: CASSKTGTRYNEQFF
CDR3 DNA: TGTGCCAGCAGCAAAACTGGGACTAGGTATAATGAGCAGTTCTTC

CDR3 length: 16
V gene: TRBV15
clone size: many
J gene: TRBJ2-7
D gene: -
CDR3 protein: CATSRVRDRPTYEQYF
CDR3 DNA: TGTGCCACCAGCAGAGTCAGGGACCGTCCCACCTACGAGCAGTACTTC

CDR3 length: 14
V gene: TRBV11-2
clone size: few
J gene: TRBJ1-1
D gene: -
CDR3 protein: CASSFYRQNTEAFF
CDR3 DNA: TGTGCCAGCAGCTTTTATAGACAGAACACTGAAGCTTTCTTT

CDR3 length: 15
V gene: TRBV6-1
clone size: -
J gene: TRBJ2-1
D gene: TRBD1
CDR3 protein: CASSEVRTGINEQFF
CDR3 DNA: TGTGCCAGCAGTGAGGTACGGACAGGGATCAATGAGCAGTTCTTC

CDR3 length: 14
V gene: TRBV18
clone size: -
J gene: TRBJ2-2
D gene: TRBD2
CDR3 protein: CASSPMTSDGELFF
CDR3 DNA: TGTGCCAGCTCACCAATGACTAGCGACGGGGAGCTGTTTTTT

CDR3 length: 14
V gene: TRBV12-3/TRBV12-4
clone size: -
J gene: TRBJ2-5
D gene: -
CDR3 protein: CASSSGTVPETQYF
CDR3 DNA: TGTGCCAGCAGCTCCGGGACGGTGCCAGAGACCCAGTACTTC

CDR3 length: 15
V gene: TRBV9
clone size: few
J gene: TRBJ1-1
D gene: -
CDR3 protein: CASSPRGAENTEAFF
CDR3 DNA: TGTGCCAGCAGCCCCAGAGGGGCGGAGAACACTGAAGCTTTCTTT

CDR3 length: 14
V gene: TRBV20-1
clone size: -
J gene: TRBJ2-7
D gene: TRBD2
CDR3 protein: CSARPSGGAREQYF
CDR3 DNA: TGCAGTGCTAGACCTAGCGGGGGGGCAAGGGAGCAGTACTTC

CDR3 length: 14
V gene: TRBV6-2/TRBV6-3
clone size: -
J gene: TRBJ2-2
D gene: -
CDR3 protein: CASSYVGDPGELFF
CDR3 DNA: TGTGCCAGCAGTTACGTTGGGGACCCCGGGGAGCTGTTTTTT

CDR3 length: 18
V gene: TRBV5-1
clone size: many
J gene: TRBJ2-2
D gene: TRBD2
CDR3 protein: CASSSGRVAGVLTGELFF
CDR3 DNA: TGCGCCAGCAGCTCCGGAAGAGTAGCGGGGGTATTAACCGGGGAGCTGTTTTTT

CDR3 length: 17
V gene: TRBV7-9
clone size: few
J gene: TRBJ1-1
D gene: -
CDR3 protein: CASSSRQSPGTNTEAFF
CDR3 DNA: TGTGCCAGCAGCTCCCGACAGTCACCGGGAACGAACACTGAAGCTTTCTTT

CDR3 length: 14
V gene: TRBV14
clone size: few
J gene: TRBJ2-2
D gene: -
CDR3 protein: CASSLGHNTGELFF
CDR3 DNA: TGTGCCAGCAGCCTGGGACACAACACCGGGGAGCTGTTTTTT

CDR3 length: 16
V gene: TRBV4-2
clone size: many
J gene: TRBJ1-5
D gene: -
CDR3 protein: CASSQQGGHSNQPQHF
CDR3 DNA: TGTGCCAGCAGCCAACAGGGAGGCCATAGCAATCAGCCCCAGCATTTT

CDR3 length: 15
V gene: TRBV19
clone size: -
J gene: TRBJ2-5
D gene: -
CDR3 protein: CASSRGRGLLETQYF
CDR3 DNA: TGTGCCAGTAGCCGGGGACGAGGCCTTCTGGAGACCCAGTACTTC

CDR3 length: 13
V gene: TRBV4-2
clone size: many
J gene: TRBJ2-2
D gene: -
CDR3 protein: CASSQETPGELFF
CDR3 DNA: TGTGCCAGCAGCCAAGAAACGCCCGGGGAGCTGTTTTTT

CDR3 length: 11
V gene: TRBV11-2
clone size: many
J gene: TRBJ2-4
D gene: -
CDR3 protein: CASREGPIQYF
CDR3 DNA: TGTGCCAGCAGGGAGGGGCCCATTCAGTACTTC

CDR3 length: 15
V gene: TRBV7-9
clone size: many
J gene: TRBJ2-3
D gene: TRBD2
CDR3 protein: CASSLAEAGADTQYF
CDR3 DNA: TGTGCCAGCAGCTTAGCGGAAGCGGGGGCTGATACGCAGTATTTT

CDR3 length: 14
V gene: TRBV2
clone size: -
J gene: TRBJ2-7
D gene: -
CDR3 protein: CASTLNRVSYEQYF
CDR3 DNA: TGTGCCAGCACCTTAAACAGGGTCAGCTACGAGCAGTACTTC

CDR3 length: 14
V gene: TRBV4-3
clone size: -
J gene: TRBJ2-7
D gene: -
CDR3 protein: CASSHGTDGYEQYF
CDR3 DNA: TGCGCCAGCAGCCACGGGACCGACGGTTACGAGCAGTACTTC

CDR3 length: 13
V gene: TRBV5-5
clone size: many
J gene: TRBJ2-1
D gene: -
CDR3 protein: CASSFSPLNEQFF
CDR3 DNA: TGTGCCAGCAGCTTCTCTCCCCTAAATGAGCAGTTCTTC

CDR3 length: 16
V gene: TRBV11-2
clone size: -
J gene: TRBJ1-2
D gene: TRBD1
CDR3 protein: CASSLDGGTGAYGYTF
CDR3 DNA: TGTGCCAGCAGCTTAGATGGGGGGACAGGGGCCTATGGCTACACCTTC

CDR3 length: 16
V gene: TRBV20-1
clone size: few
J gene: TRBJ2-5
D gene: -
CDR3 protein: CSARSFGGLALETQYF
CDR3 DNA: TGCAGTGCTAGATCATTTGGTGGGCTAGCTCTAGAGACCCAGTACTTC